One and the same sample provided the 31 T cell receptor beta chains below, sequenced in a study of T cell changes during pregnancy in multiple sclerosis. TCRdb keeps only in-frame clones here, not all; method: immunoSEQ multiplex PCR. In the table there are about 80,000 clones, more than 85% of which are singletons. The sample here was peripheral blood, taken after pregnancy. Receptor source: a female donor in good health, enrolled as a control in a pregnancy study.

This chain connects TRBV7-9 to TRBJ2-1; a weak D match, TRBD2 (6 bases). Looked up from germline, CDR1 is SEHNR and CDR2 is FQNEAQ (reference sequence). V lost 5 bases and J 9 bases, leaving 14 bases between the germline ends. The CDR3 sequence is 13 residues long. DNA for the CDR3: TGTGCCAGCAGCACAAAGACAGCGGGTGAGCAGTTCTTC. It encodes CASSTKTAGEQFF.

The rearrangement joins TRBV19 to TRBJ1-5; 7 nucleotides line up with TRBD1. V gave up 8 bases and J gave up 4 bases; unmatched junction bases: 5. CDR1 and CDR2 from the germline V gene are LNHDA and SQIVND (reference sequence). This CDR3 has 13 residues. CDR3 residues: CASADRSNQPQHF. The CDR3 DNA reads as TGTGCCAGTGCGGACAGGTCGAATCAGCCCCAGCATTTT. Full variable domain (outside the CDR3, taken from reference TRBV19 and TRBJ1-5): DGGITQSPKYLFRKEGQNVTLSCEQNLNHDAMYWYRQDPGQGLRLIYYSQIVNDFQKGDIAEGYSVSREKKESFPLTVTSAQKNPTAFYLCASADRSNQPQHFGDGTRLSIL.

The V gene is TRBV10-3, the J gene TRBJ1-5; 8 nucleotides match TRBD1. Germline lookup yields CDR1 ENHRY and CDR2 SYGVKD. The CDR3 extends over 13 amino acids. V was pared by 4 bases and J by 7 bases, with 3 bases of the junction left unmatched. CDR3: CAISVTGGQPQHF. Here the CDR3 DNA reads TGTGCCATCAGTGTAACAGGGGGACAGCCCCAGCATTTT.

V gene TRBV6-1 combines with J gene TRBJ2-3; TRBD2 might be the D (6 bases). This CDR3 region has 13 residues. Between the trimmed V and J ends, which lost 8 bases and 4 bases, there was a span of 13 bases. Germline V CDR1 and CDR2: MNHNS, SASEGT. The CDR3 protein is CASRLVGSDTQYF. CDR3 DNA sequence: TGTGCCAGCCGACTAGTGGGTTCAGATACGCAGTATTTT.

The chain carries TRBV5-1 and TRBJ2-1; D is undetermined. Germline V gives CDR1 SGHRS, CDR2 YFSETQ. V was cut by 5 bases and J by 7 bases, with 37 bases left in between. The CDR3 is 21 amino acids. CDR3 sequence (DNA): TGCGCCAGCAGTCAGTCCCGGGTTCAAGATTACCTTAGAACCGTCCATAATGAGCAGTTCTTC. Its protein product is CASSQSRVQDYLRTVHNEQFF.

The chain carries TRBV5-1 and TRBJ2-5; a weak D match, TRBD2 (5 bases). The CDR3 length is 14 residues. From germline, CDR1 is SGHRS and CDR2 YFSETQ. Trimming shortened V by 4 bases and J by 2 bases, and 12 bases separated the two germline ends. The CDR3 spells CASSQGLLQETQYF. In nucleotides, the CDR3 is TGCGCCAGCAGCCAAGGACTGTTACAAGAGACCCAGTACTTC. Variable domain in full (rest from reference TRBV5-1 and TRBJ2-5): KAGVTQTPRYLIKTRGQQVTLSCSPISGHRSVSWYQQTPGQGLQFLFEYFSETQRNKGNFPGRFSGRQFSNSRSEMNVSTLELGDSALYLCASSQGLLQETQYFGPGTRLLVL.

V usage is TRBV4-3 and J usage is TRBJ2-2; 12 bases fit TRBD2. This CDR3 comprises 14 residues. Germline V lookup: CDR1 LGHNA, CDR2 YSLEER. The junction had 2 bases not matched to a gene; V was cut back by 6 bases and J by 6 bases. The CDR3 DNA follows: TGCGCCAGCAGGACTAGCGGGAGATCCGGGGAGCTGTTTTTT. It encodes CASRTSGRSGELFF.

The chain is built from TRBV19 and TRBJ2-5, with D possibly TRBD1 on 6 matching bases. The V gene's germline CDR1 is LNHDA and CDR2 SQIVND (reference sequence). This CDR3 is 15 amino acids long. Trimming cost V 5 bases and J 0 bases, with 13 bases left between them. The CDR3 sequence: CASSPGGRYQETQYF. CDR3 DNA sequence: TGTGCCAGTAGTCCTGGGGGCCGCTACCAAGAGACCCAGTACTTC.

The chain has TRBV6-5 and TRBJ1-3; TRBD1 is a possible D gene (5 bases). Trimming left V 2 bases short and J 2 bases short, with 10 bases between. CDR1 is MNHEY and CDR2 is SVGAGI in the germline V gene. CDR3 size: 15 residues. The CDR3 region has the DNA TGTGCCAGCAGTTACGGGGCAGGGCCTGGAAACACCATATATTTT. It specifies CASSYGAGPGNTIYF.

V is TRBV29-1 and J is TRBJ2-1; D is unresolved. Between the trimmed V and J ends, which lost 3 bases and 0 bases, there was a span of 9 bases. The CDR3 is made up of 14 amino acids. Germline lookup yields CDR1 SQVTM and CDR2 ANQGSEA. The CDR3 spells CSVDPVSSYNEQFF. As DNA, the CDR3 is TGCAGCGTTGATCCGGTGAGCTCCTACAATGAGCAGTTCTTC.

This rearrangement joins TRBV15 to TRBJ2-7, with D hard to call. The CDR3 contains 15 residues. The germline V and J ends were trimmed by 3 bases and 5 bases, with 17 bases remaining between them. Germline V gene lookup returns CDR1 LNHNV and CDR2 YYDKDF (reference sequence). The CDR3 DNA sequence: TGTGCCACCAGCAGTGTAGCCCTGCAATGGGACGAGCAGTACTTC. Its translation is CATSSVALQWDEQYF.

The V call is TRBV7-2, the J call TRBJ1-1; 8 bases map to TRBD1. This CDR3 spans 15 amino acids. CDR1 is SGHTA and CDR2 is FQGNSA in the germline V gene. V shed 3 bases and J 8 bases; nucleotides not matched to a gene: 11. CDR3 DNA sequence: TGTGCCAGCAGCTTTGGTCAGGGGGCGCAGGAAGAAGCTTTCTTT. Translated, it gives CASSFGQGAQEEAFF.

This chain joins TRBV4-1 and TRBJ2-2, with D perhaps TRBD2 (5 bases). The CDR3 spans 18 residues. V was pared by 1 base and J by 1 base, with 16 bases between. Germline V lookup: CDR1 MGHRA, CDR2 YSYEKL. The CDR3 DNA reads as TGCGCCAGCAGCCAAGCGTCCACTAGGGCAGGGAACACCGGGGAGCTGTTTTTT. It translates to CASSQASTRAGNTGELFF.

This rearrangement joins TRBV28 to TRBJ1-4; 8 bases align to TRBD1. Trimming cost V 5 bases and J 14 bases; bases outside gene matches: 7. Germline values: CDR1 MDHEN, CDR2 SYDVKM. The CDR3 contains 12 residues. CDR3 protein: CASSVTGGRLFF. The CDR3 DNA follows: TGTGCCAGCAGTGTTACAGGGGGGCGGCTGTTTTTT. The full variable domain, rest sourced from reference TRBV28 and TRBJ1-4, is DVKVTQSSRYLVKRTGEKVFLECVQDMDHENMFWYRQDPGLGLRLIYFSYDVKMKEKGDIPEGYSVSREKKERFSLILESASTNQTSMYLCASSVTGGRLFFGSGTQLSVL.

The chain joins TRBV4-3 to TRBJ2-2; D remains unclear. Germline V gene data show CDR1 as LGHNA and CDR2 as YSLEER. The CDR3 has 15 residues. The germline V and J ends were trimmed by 1 base and 4 bases, with 10 bases remaining between them. As DNA, the CDR3 is TGCGCCAGCAGCCAAGTTGCTGAGGCCACCGGGGAGCTGTTTTTT. The encoded protein is CASSQVAEATGELFF.

The chain recombines TRBV28 with TRBJ2-1; the match to TRBD1 covers 9 bases. Germline CDR1 reads MDHEN; CDR2 reads SYDVKM. This CDR3 has 15 residues. The V segment lost 5 bases and the J segment 7 bases; nucleotides outside the gene matches: 9. The CDR3 loop reads CASSASGTGRNEQFF. The CDR3 DNA follows: TGTGCCAGCAGTGCCTCCGGGACAGGGAGGAATGAGCAGTTCTTC.

V gene TRBV19 combines with J gene TRBJ1-5; D gene uncertain. Germline values: CDR1 LNHDA, CDR2 SQIVND (reference sequence). The CDR3 is 13 residues long. The ends were cut back, 3 bases at V and 10 bases at J, with 13 bases in the middle. This CDR3 is CASSIENHKPQHF. CDR3 nucleotides: TGTGCCAGTAGTATTGAGAACCATAAACCCCAGCATTTT.

The genes are TRBV27 and TRBJ2-3; 7 bases map to TRBD2. Per the germline V gene, CDR1 is MNHEY and CDR2 is SMNVEV (reference sequence). This CDR3 contains 14 residues. With V trimmed by 2 bases and J by 8 bases, 7 bases remained unmatched. The DNA of the CDR3 is TGTGCCAGCAGTTTAATACTAGCGTCTCCTACGCAGTATTTT. This codes for CASSLILASPTQYF.

This chain joins TRBV2 and TRBJ2-7; 8 bases fit TRBD1. The trim removed 3 bases at V and 3 bases at J, leaving 7 bases unmatched. This CDR3 is 15 amino acids long. Germline assignment: CDR1 SNHLY and CDR2 FYNNEI. CDR3 amino acids: CASSDSQGVRYEQYF. In DNA form, the CDR3 reads TGTGCCAGCAGTGATTCACAGGGGGTCCGCTACGAGCAGTACTTC.

This clone was found a few times. The genes are TRBV19 and TRBJ1-5, with 8 nucleotides matching TRBD1. CDR3 size: 18 residues. Germline lookup yields CDR1 LNHDA and CDR2 SQIVND (reference sequence). V shed 7 bases and J 2 bases; nucleotides not matched to a gene: 16. Here the CDR3 reads CASTHQGAGGAGNQPQHF. The DNA of the CDR3 is TGTGCCAGTACCCACCAAGGGGCAGGGGGCGCGGGCAATCAGCCCCAGCATTTT.

The gene calls are TRBV11-3 and TRBJ2-5; 10 nucleotides align to TRBD2. The CDR3 has 15 amino acids. The germline CDR1 and CDR2 sequences are SGHNT and YENEEA. Trimming took 5 bases from V and 0 from J; bases not matched to a gene: 3. This CDR3 reads CASSRSGGYQETQYF. The CDR3 DNA follows: TGTGCCAGCAGCCGTAGCGGGGGGTACCAAGAGACCCAGTACTTC.

CDR3 residues: CASSPNTLVAGGNNEQFF. The CDR3 nucleotides are TGTGCCAGCTCACCAAACACTCTCGTCGCGGGAGGGAACAATGAGCAGTTCTTC. The V call is TRBV18, the J call TRBJ2-1; 9 bases line up with TRBD2. Germline V gene data show CDR1 as KGHSH and CDR2 as LQKENI. The V gene end was trimmed by 2 bases and the J gene end by 5 bases; junction bases not matched to a gene: 13. The CDR3 totals 18 residues.

V and J are TRBV2 and TRBJ2-5, with TRBD2 as a possible D gene (7 bases). V lost 6 bases, J lost 9 bases, and 20 bases lay in between. Germline V CDR1 and CDR2: SNHLY, FYNNEI. The CDR3 is 14 residues long. DNA of the CDR3: TGTGCCAGCAGAGAGGCGGGGGCGGGTGAGGCCCAGTACTTC. Protein product: CASREAGAGEAQYF.

This chain links TRBV27 with TRBJ2-7, with 11 bases identical to TRBD2. There are 13 residues in the CDR3. V shed 8 bases, J shed 3 bases, and the junction held 3 bases outside the gene matches. Per the germline V gene, CDR1 is MNHEY and CDR2 is SMNVEV (reference sequence). CDR3 sequence (DNA): TGTGCCAGCGGTACTAGCGGGAGCTACGAGCAGTACTTC. This encodes CASGTSGSYEQYF.

This rearrangement joins TRBV11-2 to TRBJ2-3, with 7 bases identical to TRBD2. The V gene's germline CDR1 is SGHAT and CDR2 FQNNGV. The V gene end was trimmed by 3 bases and the J gene end by 6 bases; junction bases not matched to a gene: 12. There are 16 residues in the CDR3. The CDR3 reads CASSFGGAGLGDTQYF. CDR3 DNA: TGTGCCAGCAGCTTCGGGGGAGCGGGATTGGGGGATACGCAGTATTTT.

The V gene is TRBV7-3, the J gene TRBJ2-1, with 8 positions matching TRBD2. The CDR3 is made up of 15 amino acids. With 4 bases clipped from V and 5 bases from J, the junction kept 7 bases outside the gene matches. Per germline, CDR1 SGHTA and CDR2 FQGTGA. The CDR3 DNA reads as TGTGCCAGCAGCTCCCAAGCCGGGAGGGACAATGAGCAGTTCTTC. Amino acids: CASSSQAGRDNEQFF.

The genes are TRBV14 and TRBJ2-1; 7 bases align to TRBD2. The CDR3 loop spans 16 amino acids. CDR1 and CDR2 from the germline V gene are SGHDN and FVKESK. V lost 3 bases and J lost 4; bases outside the gene matches: 9. The DNA for the CDR3 is TGTGCCAGCAGCCACCAATCGACTAGCAGGTACAATGAGCAGTTCTTC. Translation gives CASSHQSTSRYNEQFF.

The chain joins TRBV10-3 to TRBJ2-7; TRBD2 matches 12 bases. The CDR3 totals 15 residues. The trim removed 11 bases at V and 1 base at J, leaving 9 bases unmatched. In germline, CDR1 is ENHRY, CDR2 SYGVKD. CDR3 loop: CASSSSGGASYEQYF. The CDR3 DNA follows: TGTGCCTCATCGTCTAGCGGGGGGGCGTCCTACGAGCAGTACTTC.

The chain joins TRBV4-1 to TRBJ1-2, with D unclear. The germline CDR1 and CDR2 sequences are MGHRA and YSYEKL. The V end lost 4 bases, the J end lost 3 bases, and 12 bases lay between the germline ends. The CDR3 sequence is 14 residues long. Written as DNA, the CDR3 is TGCGCCAGCAGCCTAGCAGCGGGAGACTATGGCTACACCTTC. This gives the protein CASSLAAGDYGYTF.

This sequence joins TRBV12-5 and TRBJ2-5; 16 bases agree with TRBD2. This CDR3 spans 18 amino acids. Germline V gene lookup returns CDR1 LGHNT and CDR2 FRNRAP. Trimming took 10 bases from V and 5 from J; bases not matched to a gene: 16. The CDR3 coding sequence is TGTGCTACCCACGCGGCGGGGACTAGCGGGGGGGCCGTTGAGACCCAGTACTTC. Encoded protein: CATHAAGTSGGAVETQYF.

J is TRBJ2-1 and V is TRBV10-2; the match to TRBD2 covers 9 bases. With V trimmed by 2 bases and J by 13 bases, 6 bases remained unmatched. The CDR3 is made up of 13 amino acids. Per germline, CDR1 WSHSY and CDR2 SAAADI. The CDR3 loop reads CASSEGAGGLQFF. CDR3 bases: TGCGCCAGCAGTGAGGGAGCGGGGGGCCTCCAGTTCTTC.